This TCR beta chain comes out of a study of blood T cells in healthy people across ages. A J-beta primer mix and a sample-barcoded 5' primer were used in a second PCR of roughly 6 to 11 cycles. TCRdb re-called the 5' RACE reads with MiXCR, one entry per CDR3 protein. The sample includes around 1,900,000 distinct CDR3 sequences, around 40% seen only once; the top ten take 20% to 25%. Study outcomes and limitations: Because sorting was not performed, PBMCs prevented conclusive naive versus antigen-experienced comparison.

Note on this clonotype: What it binds is unknown.

Material: blood. The sequence was collected from a human donor in good health.

This chain's CDR3 is CASRVEANTEAFF. DNA of the CDR3: TGTGCCAGCAGAGTCGAGGCTAACACTGAAGCTTTCTTT. The chain uses TRBV6-6 and TRBJ1-1; D is unresolved. CDR1 is MNHNY and CDR2 is SVGAGI in the germline V gene (reference sequence). V lost 6 bases, J lost 2 bases, and 10 bases lay in between. This CDR3 comprises 13 residues.